This T cell receptor beta chain was retrieved from a study of blood T cell repertoires in COVID-19. Study as a whole: Some COVID-19 samples were acute and others convalescent; all came from the United States, Italy and Spain. Sources were T cells, B-cell-depleted T cells, or PBMCs; the material itself was cDNA or gDNA.

TCRdb's copy holds only in-frame clones and misses some; the assay was immunoSEQ multiplex PCR. The sample lists about 46,000 clones; roughly 85% were seen once. Germline V gene lookup returns CDR1 SGHRS and CDR2 YFSETQ. The J segment lost 4 bases and the V segment lost 5 bases, leaving 7 bases of the junction unmatched. The CDR3 length is 15 residues. Sequencing was performed on peripheral blood. V and J are TRBV5-1 and TRBJ2-1, with 9 bases lining up with TRBD2. The sequence derives from a woman of 80 years or more with COVID-19, enrolled during active disease. CDR3 bases: TGCGCCAGCAGATTAGCGGGAGACCTATACAATGAGCAGTTCTTC. This codes for CASRLAGDLYNEQFF.